This T cell receptor (beta chain) emerged from a study of cytomegalovirus exposure and HLA in healthy donors. Whole-study results and caveats: Within the 100 to 150 validation repertoires, first-cohort TCR clusters tended to co-occur, according to a later analysis. The study put roughly 160 TCR beta chains on its list as cytomegalovirus-associated. Among the CMV-associated chains, a few were confirmed in vitro as specific for CMV antigens.

Separate from the approximately 650-subject first cohort, the 120-subject validation cohort was the one that the donors belonged to. Generated by immunoSEQ multiplex PCR, the TCRdb table keeps only in-frame clones and is missing some. This table holds roughly 57,000 clones, 93% found once. CDR1 SNHLY and CDR2 FYNNEI come from the germline V gene. After removal of 11 bases from V and 0 bases from J, the junction contained 9 bases not matched to a gene. The CDR3 contains 14 residues. A remark on this clone: Its antigen is undetermined.

V usage is TRBV2 and J usage is TRBJ1-2; 7 bases align to TRBD1. This receptor was obtained from a young woman in good health and CMV-seropositive. The sequenced sample consisted of PBMCs. The DNA of the CDR3 is TGTGCCGGCGGGACAGCTTCACCTAACTATGGCTACACCTTC. It encodes CAGGTASPNYGYTF.